The clone carrying this T cell receptor (beta chain) was picked up a small number of times. What it binds is not known. Time point described: newly diagnosed GD, antithyroid drugs for less than 3 months. The authors made the TCR library using RNA they extracted from PBMCs. Blood from the periphery, nine milliliters in all, was drawn into EDTA tubes. This record belongs to a study of regulatory T cells in long-lasting Graves disease. Study-wide findings and caveats: Persistent disease preferred TRBV28, TRBJ1-2 and TRBJ2-5; new disease, TRBV20-1 and TRBJ2-1.

Sequencing libraries for TCR beta were prepared with iRepertoire HTBI primers and Arm-PCR of CDR3 regions. Each CDR3 protein gets one entry after TCRdb re-called the multiplex PCR reads with MiXCR. The sample lists around 480,000 distinct CDR3 sequences, roughly 17% occurring once. This CDR3 region has 13 residues. J lost 4 bases, V lost 2 bases, and 2 bases had no gene match. Germline V CDR1 and CDR2: SGHDT, YYEEEE. The sample was also linked to a second study, of T cells in Graves' hyperthyroidism and ophthalmopathy. That paper states: A lack of ophthalmopathy progression within 18 months defined stable Graves' hyperthyroidism. First-round RT-PCR with HTBI primers amplified the TCR CDR3 region.

The specimen was peripheral blood mononuclear cells (PBMCs), collected at new diagnosis, from a patient treated with antithyroid drugs. The source is a man in his forties with Graves disease. This sequence joins TRBV5-6 and TRBJ1-2, with 7 bases lining up with TRBD1. CDR3 nucleotides: TGTGCCAGCAGCTTAAGACAGGGCTATGGCTACACCTTC. Residues: CASSLRQGYGYTF.